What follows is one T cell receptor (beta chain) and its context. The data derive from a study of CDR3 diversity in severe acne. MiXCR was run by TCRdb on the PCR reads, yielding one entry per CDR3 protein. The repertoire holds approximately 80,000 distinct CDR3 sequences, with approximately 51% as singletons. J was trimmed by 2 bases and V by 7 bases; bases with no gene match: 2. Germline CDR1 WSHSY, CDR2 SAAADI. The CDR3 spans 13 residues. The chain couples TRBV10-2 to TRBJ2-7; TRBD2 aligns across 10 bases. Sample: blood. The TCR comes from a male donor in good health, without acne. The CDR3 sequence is CASKTSGTYEQYF. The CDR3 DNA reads TGCGCCAGCAAAACTAGCGGGACCTACGAGCAGTACTTC.